The present TCR beta chain was sequenced within a study of CD8+ T cells in alopecia areata. The study, taken as a whole, reports: Normal skin's resident alphabeta T cells are also sequenced in scalp samples.

J was trimmed by 2 bases and V by 7 bases; bases with no gene match: 15. The CDR3 runs to 17 residues. Germline loops: CDR1 MNHEY, CDR2 SMNVEV (reference sequence). RNA extraction was followed by reverse transcription into cDNA, which acted as the sequencing template. TCRdb's table, derived via immunoSEQ multiplex PCR, lists solely in-frame clones and lacks some. The profile shows about 200,000 clones, 50% to 65% of them singletons. This clone was seen a handful of times. Its antigen remains unknown. The genes are TRBV27 and TRBJ1-2; 8 bases match TRBD1. This sample comprised CD4+ T cells sorted from blood, obtained at week 0. This receptor was taken from a human donor with alopecia areata. The CDR3 nucleotides read TGTGCCAGCACCCCCGCCCGGGCCAGGGGGCTGAACTATGGCTACACCTTC. This gives the protein CASTPARARGLNYGYTF.